Sequencing of this T cell receptor (beta chain) was carried out in a study of blood T cell repertoires in COVID-19. About the study: Spain, Italy and the United States supplied samples that represented acute and convalescent COVID-19. Sources were T cells, B-cell-depleted T cells, or PBMCs; the material itself was cDNA or gDNA.

Per the study methods: From reference gene primer amplification, estimates of nucleated cell counts were derived. Clones were read by immunoSEQ multiplex PCR, and TCRdb kept only the in-frame ones, dropping some. That table is the source of V, J and clone size, and D and trimming were worked out from the DNA. The data contain 200,000 to 300,000 clones, around 90% of them singletons. CDR1 MNHEY and CDR2 SVGEGT come from the germline V gene. The CDR3 is made up of 13 amino acids. Trimming removed 6 bases at V and 8 bases at J, with 16 bases between. This clonotype was obtained from a woman aged 60 to 75 with COVID-19, enrolled during active disease. The rearrangement uses TRBV6-2 or TRBV6-3 and TRBJ1-2; D not resolved. Input material: peripheral blood. The CDR3 DNA is TGTGCCAGCAGCAACCCAGGTAGTAGGGGCTACACCTTC. It yields the protein CASSNPGSRGYTF.